Each of the 4 T cell receptor beta chains below was sequenced from the same sample in a study of response to subunit inactivated influenza vaccine. TCRdb processed the RT-PCR reads anew with MiXCR; each CDR3 protein has one entry. Of 650,000 to 800,000 distinct CDR3 sequences listed, approximately 15% are singletons. Sequenced material: PBMCs from blood, taken 14 to 15 days before vaccination. These receptors were taken from a man between 45 and 60 years old who received an inactivated influenza vaccine.

This clonotype appeared a few times. CDR3 DNA sequence: TGTGCCAGCAGCTTGGTACGGGGGGCAGAAGTTTCCAATGAGCAGTTCTTC. Protein: CASSLVRGAEVSNEQFF. The chain combines TRBV11-1 with TRBJ2-1; D is perhaps TRBD2 (7 bases). V gave up 3 bases and J gave up 6 bases, with 21 bases separating them. The CDR3 is 17 amino acids. Germline CDR1 reads SGHAT; CDR2 reads FQDESV (reference sequence).

The V call is TRBV9, the J call TRBJ2-1; 11 positions agree with TRBD2. The CDR3 runs to 16 residues. V trimming: 0 bases; J trimming: 7 bases; junction bases outside the gene matches: 6. Germline CDR1 SGDLS, CDR2 YYNGEE. CDR3 nucleotides: TGTGCCAGCAGCGTAGGTCCTAGCGGGGGGTATAATGAGCAGTTCTTC. Protein sequence: CASSVGPSGGYNEQFF.

This clonotype was found a few times. This chain links TRBV6-5 with TRBJ2-1; 7 bases are a match to TRBD2. V shed 5 bases, J shed 8 bases, and the junction held 12 bases outside the gene matches. Germline CDR1 MNHEY, CDR2 SVGAGI. The CDR3 has 15 residues. Here the CDR3 reads CASSTKSGLGDEQFF. The CDR3, as DNA: TGTGCCAGCAGTACTAAATCTGGACTAGGGGATGAGCAGTTCTTC.

This clonotype came up a few times. This chain links TRBV5-1 with TRBJ2-3; D remains unclear. The V end lost 0 bases, the J end lost 4 bases, and 9 bases lay between the germline ends. CDR1 and CDR2 (germline): SGHRS, YFSETQ. This CDR3 comprises 14 residues. The CDR3: CASSLGAMADTQYF. The CDR3 DNA is TGCGCCAGCAGCTTGGGGGCGATGGCAGATACGCAGTATTTT.